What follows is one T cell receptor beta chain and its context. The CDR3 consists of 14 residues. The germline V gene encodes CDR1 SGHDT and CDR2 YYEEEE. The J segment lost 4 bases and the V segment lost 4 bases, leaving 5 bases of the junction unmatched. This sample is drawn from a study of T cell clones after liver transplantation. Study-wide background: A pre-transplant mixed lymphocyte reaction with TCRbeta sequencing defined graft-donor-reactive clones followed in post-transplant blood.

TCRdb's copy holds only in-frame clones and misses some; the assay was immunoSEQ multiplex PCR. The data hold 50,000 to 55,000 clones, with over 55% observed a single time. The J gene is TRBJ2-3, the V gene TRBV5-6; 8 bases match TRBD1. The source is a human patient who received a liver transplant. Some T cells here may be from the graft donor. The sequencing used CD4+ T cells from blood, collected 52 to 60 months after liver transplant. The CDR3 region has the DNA TGTGCCAGCAGCGTCGGACAGGGTCCAGATACGCAGTATTTT. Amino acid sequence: CASSVGQGPDTQYF. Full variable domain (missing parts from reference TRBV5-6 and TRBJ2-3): DAGVTQSPTHLIKTRGQQVTLRCSPKSGHDTVSWYQQALGQGPQFIFQYYEEEERQRGNFPDRFSGHQFPNYSSELNVNALLLGDSALYLCASSVGQGPDTQYFGPGTRLTVL.